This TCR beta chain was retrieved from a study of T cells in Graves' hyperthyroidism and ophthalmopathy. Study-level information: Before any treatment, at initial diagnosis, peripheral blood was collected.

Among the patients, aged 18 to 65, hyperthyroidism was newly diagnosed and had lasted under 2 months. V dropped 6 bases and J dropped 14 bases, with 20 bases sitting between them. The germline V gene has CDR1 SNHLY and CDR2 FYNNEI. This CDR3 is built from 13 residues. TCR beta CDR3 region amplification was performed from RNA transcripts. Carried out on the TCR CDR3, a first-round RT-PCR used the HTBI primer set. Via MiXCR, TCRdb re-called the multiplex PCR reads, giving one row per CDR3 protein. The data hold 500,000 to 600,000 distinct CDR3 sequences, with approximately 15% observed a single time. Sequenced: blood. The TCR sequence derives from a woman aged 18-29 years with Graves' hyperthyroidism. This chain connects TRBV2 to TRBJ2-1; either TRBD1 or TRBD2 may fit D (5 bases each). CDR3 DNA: TGTGCCAGCAGCGCCGGACCCAGGGAGCGAGAGTTCTTC. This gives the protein CASSAGPREREFF.